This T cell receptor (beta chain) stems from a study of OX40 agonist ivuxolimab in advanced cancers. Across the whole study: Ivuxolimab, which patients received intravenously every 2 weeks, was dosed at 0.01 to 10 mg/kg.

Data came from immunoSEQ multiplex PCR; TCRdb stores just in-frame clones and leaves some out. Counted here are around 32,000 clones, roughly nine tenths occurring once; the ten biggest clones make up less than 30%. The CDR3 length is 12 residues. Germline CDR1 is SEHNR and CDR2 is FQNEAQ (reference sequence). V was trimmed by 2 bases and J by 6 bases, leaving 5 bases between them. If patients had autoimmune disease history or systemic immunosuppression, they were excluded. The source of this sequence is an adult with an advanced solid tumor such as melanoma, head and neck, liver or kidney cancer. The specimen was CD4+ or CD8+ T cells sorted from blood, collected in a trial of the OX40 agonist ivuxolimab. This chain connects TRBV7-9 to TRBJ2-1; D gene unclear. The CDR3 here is CASSLSVNEQFF. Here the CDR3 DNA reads TGTGCCAGCAGCTTAAGTGTCAATGAGCAGTTCTTC.